Listed below are T cell receptor beta chains from one sample, sequenced in a study of post-analysis software for immune sequencing data. TCRdb re-derived calls from the PCR reads in MiXCR, one entry per CDR3 protein. The data hold 400,000 to 500,000 distinct CDR3 sequences, with about 39% observed a single time. Specimen: blood. The source of these receptors is a girl aged 2-10 years with multiple sclerosis. Each CDR3 is given with its conserved first and last residue. A D gene is named only where the DNA matches it firmly. Some rows have no size entry. The others give once, few or many, or a class for an expanded clone.

j_call	clone_size	v_call	d_call	cdr3_aa
TRBJ2-6	.	TRBV6-4	TRBD1	CASSEQGAVSGANVLTF
TRBJ1-2	.	TRBV6-5	TRBD1	CASSYSPTGGGYTF
TRBJ2-7	.	TRBV6-6	TRBD1	CASSNNPGQTYEQYF
TRBJ2-5	.	TRBV11-2	.	CASSPLWKSQETQYF
TRBJ1-4	.	TRBV10-3	.	CAISAATNEKLFF
TRBJ1-5	.	TRBV5-1	.	CASSFGPNPDQPQHF
TRBJ2-1	few	TRBV7-9	TRBD1	CASSSTGFYNEQFF
TRBJ2-7	many	TRBV4-2	.	CASSQDGAYEQYF
TRBJ1-2	few	TRBV5-4	.	CASSLQAYGYTF
TRBJ2-7	few	TRBV20-1	TRBD2	CSARDQKRGPPYEQYF
TRBJ2-3	.	TRBV5-1	.	CASSLGLPRDTQYF
TRBJ1-1	.	TRBV5-1	TRBD1	CAGAKGARNTEAFF
TRBJ1-6	.	TRBV7-2	TRBD1	CASSPPGTGVKPLHF
TRBJ1-2	few	TRBV12-3/TRBV12-4	TRBD1	CASSSGQEDYGYTF
TRBJ2-3	.	TRBV7-2	.	CASSLGYRVPDTQYF
TRBJ2-5	.	TRBV4-1	.	CASSQVERQETQYF
TRBJ1-1	few	TRBV7-9	.	CASRETAGNTEAFF
TRBJ1-2	few	TRBV4-2	.	CASSQNGGTARDYTF
TRBJ2-5	.	TRBV7-9	TRBD1	CASSPGQAEETQYF
TRBJ2-7	.	TRBV7-6	.	CASSSGPRGEQYF
TRBJ1-2	.	TRBV28	.	CASSFIGRWSGYTF
TRBJ2-5	.	TRBV20-1	TRBD1	CSADRAELEETQYF
TRBJ1-5	.	TRBV3-1	TRBD1	CASSQSGGGQPQHF
TRBJ1-2	.	TRBV14	.	CASSQEGGGNGYTF